One T cell receptor beta chain is described in this entry. The entry originates in a study of blood T cell repertoires in COVID-19. Overall study context: COVID-19 samples, acute and convalescent, were from the United States, Italy and Spain. PBMCs, B-cell-depleted T cells, or T cells provided the cDNA or gDNA that made up the material.

The authors' processing: Estimation of nucleated cell counts relied on the amplification of reference gene primers. Here immunoSEQ multiplex PCR was the method, and the copy in TCRdb shows in-frame clones only, minus some. V and J calls and clone size are given by that table; D and trimming were obtained from the DNA. Among 90,000 or so clones listed, about 82% were seen once. This CDR3 spans 13 amino acids. CDR1 MNHNY and CDR2 SVGAGI come from the germline V gene (reference sequence). Deletions cut 6 bases from V and 6 bases from J, with 14 bases between. The sequenced sample consisted of peripheral blood. The receptor comes from a man aged 45 to 65 with active COVID-19. The rearrangement joins TRBV6-6 to TRBJ1-2; TRBD1 is a possible D gene (6 bases). The CDR3 bases are TGTGCCAGCAGCCCCCGCCGGGACAATGGCTACACCTTC. Its protein is CASSPRRDNGYTF.